This T cell receptor beta chain appears in the sequencing data of a study of glioma-infiltrating T cells after dendritic cell vaccination. Time point reported: after dendritic cell vaccination, including at tumor progression/relapse. The repertoire was sequenced with immunoSEQ multiplex PCR; TCRdb's copy has only in-frame clones and lacks some. The sample lists 90,000 to 95,000 clones; 70% to 90% were seen once. Germline assignment: CDR1 LGHNA and CDR2 YNFKEQ. Trimming shortened V by 1 base and J by 0 bases, and 11 bases separated the two germline ends. This CDR3 has 16 amino acids. V gene TRBV4-2 combines with J gene TRBJ2-3; no definite D call. The TCR comes from a human donor with glioblastoma. This sample comprised blood, obtained after dendritic cell vaccination. In nucleotides, the CDR3 is TGTGCCAGCAGCCAAGTCCGGCGGATGAGCACAGATACGCAGTATTTT. Translating it yields CASSQVRRMSTDTQYF.